The 13 T cell receptor beta chains listed next were all sequenced from one sample in a study of tumor-infiltrating lymphocytes in primary liver carcinoma. It was from approximately 22-30 mg of unsorted bulk tissue that RNA and DNA were co-extracted. TCR beta cDNA came from about 0.45 ug total RNA, primed with a constant-region primer. Generation of the TCR beta libraries relied on three nested multiplex PCR rounds using slightly modified ARM-PCR. Both of the initial two PCR rounds ran for about 9 cycles and employed TRBV1-TRBV30 forward primers alongside a C-beta reverse primer. TCRdb fed the multiplex PCR reads into MiXCR, producing one record per CDR3 protein. The sample has 50,000 or so distinct CDR3 sequences; around 77% are singletons. Sequenced: liver tumor tissue from sampling region 5. Sample subset: tumor region T5, tumor centre. All receptors derive from a man aged 35 to 55 with primary liver carcinoma and hepatitis B virus infection.

The chain uses TRBV28 and TRBJ2-5; unclear D gene. Trimming took off 4 bases at V and 0 bases at J, with 6 bases between the two ends. CDR1 and CDR2 (germline): MDHEN, SYDVKM. The CDR3 has 13 amino acids. CDR3 region: CASSYQHQETQYF. The CDR3 bases are TGTGCCAGCAGTTATCAACACCAAGAGACCCAGTACTTC.

This clonotype was detected once. A junction end diverges from the germline sequence, so it may reflect a read error. The rearrangement joins TRBV11-3 to TRBJ2-7; possibly TRBD1 or TRBD2 for D (5 bases each). There are 13 residues in the CDR3. Per the germline V gene, CDR1 is SGHNT and CDR2 is YENEEA. The CDR3 nucleotides are TGTGCCAGCAGCGTGAGACAGTCCTACGAGCGGTATTTC. This translates into CASSVRQSYERYF.

In its sample, this clonotype was seen once. The V gene is TRBV29-1, the J gene TRBJ2-3, with D uncertain. CDR1 is SQVTM and CDR2 is ANQGSEA in the germline V gene. The CDR3 is made up of 14 amino acids. The CDR3 DNA reads TGCAGTGTTCTAGGTAGTAACGGCGCAGATACGCAGTATTTT. Amino acids: CSVLGSNGADTQYF.

In regard to this clonotype: One end of the junction does not line up with germline, which may come from a read error. The chain recombines TRBV7-8 with TRBJ2-7; D tentatively fits TRBD1 or TRBD2 (5 bases each). The germline CDR1 and CDR2 sequences are SGHVS and FQNEAQ. CDR3 size: 15 residues. The CDR3 DNA sequence: TGTGCCAGCAGCGCTTATGACAGAGGGCCCTACGAGCAGCACTTC. Protein product: CASSAYDRGPYEQHF.

The V and J genes are TRBV14 and TRBJ2-1, with 8 bases aligning to TRBD2. This CDR3 comprises 16 residues. V lost 9 bases to trimming and J lost 5 bases; unmatched junction nucleotides: 15. Germline loops: CDR1 SGHDN, CDR2 FVKESK. The CDR3 sequence is CASSSIAGWVNNEQFF. The CDR3 DNA is TGTGCCAGTAGTTCCATAGCGGGATGGGTAAACAATGAGCAGTTCTTC.

Notes on this clonotype: The junction departs from germline at one end; a sequencing error may be responsible. V and J are TRBV28 and TRBJ2-1; maybe TRBD2 (6 bases). CDR3 length: 14 residues. Germline loops: CDR1 MDHEN, CDR2 SYDVKM. DNA of the CDR3: TGTGCGAGCAGTCCGGGACTCCGATTCAATGAGCAGTTCTTC. This translates into CASSPGLRFNEQFF.

In the case of this clonotype: Its ends do not fully match the called genes, so a read error is possible. In nucleotides, the CDR3 is TGTGCCAGCAACTTGACTAGCGGGAGGGCCGGGGAGCTATTTTTT. Amino acid sequence: CASNLTSGRAGELFF. This chain joins TRBV13 and TRBJ2-2; 14 bases fit TRBD2. There are 15 residues in the CDR3. Germline CDR1 reads PRHDT; CDR2 reads FYEKMQ (reference sequence).

Notes on this clonotype: The missing conserved phenylalanine or tryptophan at the end of this CDR3 makes a read error likely. V and J are TRBV29-1 and TRBJ1-1, with TRBD1 as a possible D gene (5 bases). Germline V CDR1 and CDR2: SQVTM, ANQGSEA. There are 15 residues in the CDR3. The DNA for the CDR3 is TGCAGCGCCGGTGCAGGGTGGGGGATGAACGCTGAAGCTTTCTAT. Residues: CSAGAGWGMNAEAFY.

Only one count was recorded for this clonotype. One end of the junction varies from germline; a read error may be responsible. The chain has TRBV5-6 and TRBJ1-5; possibly TRBD1 for D (6 bases). The CDR3 length is 15 residues. Germline lookup yields CDR1 SGHDT and CDR2 YYEEEE. The CDR3 DNA follows: TGTGTCAGCAGCTCTAATTGGGGGGGCGATCAGTCCCAGCATTTT. Its protein product is CVSSSNWGGDQSQHF.

This clonotype showed up just a few times. CDR3 DNA sequence: TGTGCCAGCAGCGTCCCACTAGCGGGAGTCAATGAGCAGTTCTTC. Protein product: CASSVPLAGVNEQFF. The chain joins TRBV9 to TRBJ2-1, with 11 bases that match TRBD2. CDR1 is SGDLS, CDR2 YYNGEE, per germline. Germline trimming cut 2 bases from V and 6 bases from J; bases unmatched to any gene: 4. The CDR3 consists of 15 residues.

This clonotype is deemed medium-sized. The chain links TRBV6-6 to TRBJ1-1, with 10 bases lining up with TRBD1. The germline V gene has CDR1 MNHNY and CDR2 SVGAGI (reference sequence). The CDR3 sequence is 14 residues long. V dropped 5 bases and J dropped 5; count of bases not matched to a gene: 5. The CDR3 spells CASSGTGVRTEAFF. The CDR3 DNA is TGTGCCAGCAGTGGGACAGGGGTAAGGACTGAAGCTTTCTTT.

Details on this clonotype: Sequence at one end of the junction differs from germline and may be a read error. The chain couples TRBV29-1 to TRBJ2-1; 9 bases line up with TRBD2. The CDR3 runs to 16 residues. Germline CDR1 and CDR2: SQVTM and ANQGSEA. CDR3 in amino acids: CSVEVGSGRITGELFF. In DNA, the CDR3 is TGCAGCGTTGAAGTCGGGAGCGGGAGGATAACCGGTGAGCTGTTCTTC.

Notes on this clonotype: A junction boundary mismatches the germline segment, possibly from a read error. The chain combines TRBV5-1 with TRBJ2-5; 8 bases map to TRBD1. Germline CDR1 SGHRS, CDR2 YFSETQ. This CDR3 is 15 amino acids long. The CDR3 spells CASSLPGGGGETQYF. Written as DNA, the CDR3 is TGCGCCAGTAGCTTACCAGGGGGCGGAGGAGAGACCCAGTACTTC.